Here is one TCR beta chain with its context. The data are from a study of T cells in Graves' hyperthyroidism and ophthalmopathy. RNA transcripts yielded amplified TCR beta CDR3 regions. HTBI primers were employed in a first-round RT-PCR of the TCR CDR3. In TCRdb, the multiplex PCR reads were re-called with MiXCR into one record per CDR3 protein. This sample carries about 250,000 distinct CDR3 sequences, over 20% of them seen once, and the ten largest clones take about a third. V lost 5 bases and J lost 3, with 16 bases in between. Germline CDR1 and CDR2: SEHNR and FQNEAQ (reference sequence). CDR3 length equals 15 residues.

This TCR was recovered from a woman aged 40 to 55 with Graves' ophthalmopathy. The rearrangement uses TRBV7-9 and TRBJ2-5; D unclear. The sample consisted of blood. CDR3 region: CASSRPPRVKETQYF. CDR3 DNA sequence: TGTGCCAGCAGCCGGCCCCCCCGGGTTAAAGAGACCCAGTACTTC. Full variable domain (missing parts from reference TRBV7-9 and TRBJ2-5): DTGVSQNPRHKITKRGQNVTFRCDPISEHNRLYWYRQTLGQGPEFLTYFQNEAQLEKSRLLSDRFSAERPKGSFSTLEIQRTEQGDSAMYLCASSRPPRVKETQYFGPGTRLLVL.